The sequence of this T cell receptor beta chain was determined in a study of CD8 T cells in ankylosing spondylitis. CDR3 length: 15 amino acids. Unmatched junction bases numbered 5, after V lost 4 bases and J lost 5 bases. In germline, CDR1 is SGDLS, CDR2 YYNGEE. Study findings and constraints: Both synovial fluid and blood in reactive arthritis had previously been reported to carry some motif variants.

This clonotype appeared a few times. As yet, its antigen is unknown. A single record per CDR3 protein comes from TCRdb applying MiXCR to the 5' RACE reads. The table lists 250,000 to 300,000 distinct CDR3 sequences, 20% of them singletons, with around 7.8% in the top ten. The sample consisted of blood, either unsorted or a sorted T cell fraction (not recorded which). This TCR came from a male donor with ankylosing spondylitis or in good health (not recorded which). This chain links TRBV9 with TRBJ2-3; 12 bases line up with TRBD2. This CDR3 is CASSLTSGSVDTQYF. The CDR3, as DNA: TGTGCCAGCAGCCTGACTAGCGGGAGTGTAGATACGCAGTATTTT.